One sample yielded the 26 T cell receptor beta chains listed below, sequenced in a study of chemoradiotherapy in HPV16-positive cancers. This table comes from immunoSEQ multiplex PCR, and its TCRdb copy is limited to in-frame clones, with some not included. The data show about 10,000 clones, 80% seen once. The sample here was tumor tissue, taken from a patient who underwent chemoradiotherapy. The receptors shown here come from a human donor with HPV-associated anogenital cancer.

CDR3 bases: TGTGCCAGCAGCTTAGGCCCACAGAACACTGAAGCTTTCTTT. Its protein is CASSLGPQNTEAFF. The chain has TRBV7-2 and TRBJ1-1; D gene uncertain. CDR1 SGHTA and CDR2 FQGNSA come from the germline V gene. This CDR3 region has 14 residues. Trimming stripped 1 base from V and 1 base from J, with 7 bases between.

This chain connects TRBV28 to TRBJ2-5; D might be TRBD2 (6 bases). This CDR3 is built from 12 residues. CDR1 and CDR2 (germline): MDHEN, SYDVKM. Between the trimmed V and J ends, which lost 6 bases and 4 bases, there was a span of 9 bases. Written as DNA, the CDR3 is TGTGCCAGCAGAAGGCGGGGAGAGACCCAGTACTTC. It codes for CASRRRGETQYF.

CDR3 in DNA: TGTGCCAGCACCTCCAGCCCAGCTAACTATGGCTACACCTTC. Translation: CASTSSPANYGYTF. This rearrangement joins TRBV28 to TRBJ1-2; D is ambiguous. CDR1 MDHEN and CDR2 SYDVKM come from the germline V gene. The CDR3 contains 14 residues. V lost 7 bases to trimming and J lost 0 bases, with 12 bases between them.

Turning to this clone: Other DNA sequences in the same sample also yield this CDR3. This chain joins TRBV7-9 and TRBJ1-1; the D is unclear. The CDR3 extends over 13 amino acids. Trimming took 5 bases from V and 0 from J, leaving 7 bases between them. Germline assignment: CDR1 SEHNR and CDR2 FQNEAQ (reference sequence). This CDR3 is CASSLDMNTEAFF. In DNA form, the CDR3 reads TGTGCCAGCAGCCTCGATATGAACACTGAAGCTTTCTTT.

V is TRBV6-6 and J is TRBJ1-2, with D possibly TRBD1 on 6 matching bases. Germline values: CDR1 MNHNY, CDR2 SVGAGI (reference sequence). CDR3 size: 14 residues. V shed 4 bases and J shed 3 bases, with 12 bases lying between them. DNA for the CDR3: TGTGCCAGCAGTTTGGACAGACTTTACTATGGCTACACCTTC. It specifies CASSLDRLYYGYTF.

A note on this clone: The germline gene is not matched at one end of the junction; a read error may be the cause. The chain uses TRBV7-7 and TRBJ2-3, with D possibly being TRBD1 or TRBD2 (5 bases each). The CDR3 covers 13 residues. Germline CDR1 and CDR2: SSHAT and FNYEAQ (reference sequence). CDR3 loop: CASSLGRTDTQYF. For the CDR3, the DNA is TGTGCTAGCAGCTTGGGACGCACAGATACGCAGTATTTT.

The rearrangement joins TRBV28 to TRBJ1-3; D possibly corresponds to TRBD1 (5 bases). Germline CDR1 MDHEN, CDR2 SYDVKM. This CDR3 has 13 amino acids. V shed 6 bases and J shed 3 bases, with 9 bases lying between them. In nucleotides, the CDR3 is TGTGCCAGCAGCTTCGGGGGTGGAAACACCATATATTTT. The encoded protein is CASSFGGGNTIYF.

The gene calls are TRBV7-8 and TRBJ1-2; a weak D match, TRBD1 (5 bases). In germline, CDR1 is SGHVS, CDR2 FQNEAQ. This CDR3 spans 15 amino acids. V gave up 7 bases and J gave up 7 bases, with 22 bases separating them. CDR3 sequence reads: CASTYLGGEVGGYTF. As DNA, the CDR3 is TGTGCCAGCACCTACCTCGGGGGGGAGGTTGGTGGCTACACCTTC.

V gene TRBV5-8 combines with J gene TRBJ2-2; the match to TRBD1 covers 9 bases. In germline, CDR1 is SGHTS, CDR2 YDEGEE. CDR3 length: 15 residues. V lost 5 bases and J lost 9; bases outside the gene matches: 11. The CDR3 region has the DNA TGTGCCAGCAGTTTAACAGGGGGCGATAGGAGGGAGCTGTTTTTT. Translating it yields CASSLTGGDRRELFF.

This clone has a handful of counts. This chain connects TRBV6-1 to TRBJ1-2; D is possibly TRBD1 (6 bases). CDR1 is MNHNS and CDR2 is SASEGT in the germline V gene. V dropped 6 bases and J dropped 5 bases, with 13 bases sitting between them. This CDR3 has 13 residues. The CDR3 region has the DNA TGTGCCAGCAGCCCCCTCGGACAGTATGGCTACACCTTC. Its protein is CASSPLGQYGYTF.

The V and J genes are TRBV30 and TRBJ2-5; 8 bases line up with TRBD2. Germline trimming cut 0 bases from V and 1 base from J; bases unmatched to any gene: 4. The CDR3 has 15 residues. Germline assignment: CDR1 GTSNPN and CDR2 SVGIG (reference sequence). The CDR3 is CAWSVQGLGQETQYF. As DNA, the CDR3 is TGTGCCTGGAGTGTACAGGGACTAGGCCAAGAGACCCAGTACTTC.

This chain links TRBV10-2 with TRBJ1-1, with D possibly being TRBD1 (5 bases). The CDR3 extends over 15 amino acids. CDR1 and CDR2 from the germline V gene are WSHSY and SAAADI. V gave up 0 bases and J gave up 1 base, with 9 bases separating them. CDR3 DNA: TGCGCCAGCAGTGAGTCTGCAGGGTGGAACACTGAAGCTTTCTTT. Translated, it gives CASSESAGWNTEAFF.

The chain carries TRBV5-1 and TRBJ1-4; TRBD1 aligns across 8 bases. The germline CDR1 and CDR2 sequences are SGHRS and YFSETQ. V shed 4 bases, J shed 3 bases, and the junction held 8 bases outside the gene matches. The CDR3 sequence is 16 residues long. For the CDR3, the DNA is TGCGCCAGCAGCCTCGAAGGACAGGGATCTAATGAAAAACTGTTTTTT. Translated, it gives CASSLEGQGSNEKLFF.

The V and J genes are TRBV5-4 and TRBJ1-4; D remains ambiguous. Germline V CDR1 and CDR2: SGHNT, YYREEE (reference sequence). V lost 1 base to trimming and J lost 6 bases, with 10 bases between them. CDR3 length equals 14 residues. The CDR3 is CASSLNGPDEKLFF. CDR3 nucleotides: TGTGCCAGCAGCTTGAACGGACCGGATGAAAAACTGTTTTTT.

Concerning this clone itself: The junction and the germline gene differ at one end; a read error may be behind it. In nucleotides, the CDR3 is TGTGCCAGCAGCTTACCCGGCGGGGCCTACGAGCAGTACTTC. Translated, it gives CASSLPGGAYEQYF. The chain combines TRBV4-1 with TRBJ2-7; D may be TRBD2 (6 bases). The V gene's germline CDR1 is MGHRA and CDR2 YSYEKL. The CDR3 sequence is 14 residues long.

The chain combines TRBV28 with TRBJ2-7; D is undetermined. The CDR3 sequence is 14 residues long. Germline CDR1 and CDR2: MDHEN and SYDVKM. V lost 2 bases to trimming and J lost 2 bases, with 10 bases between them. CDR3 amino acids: CASSLIGVTYEQYF. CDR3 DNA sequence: TGTGCCAGCAGTTTAATTGGGGTCACCTACGAGCAGTACTTC.

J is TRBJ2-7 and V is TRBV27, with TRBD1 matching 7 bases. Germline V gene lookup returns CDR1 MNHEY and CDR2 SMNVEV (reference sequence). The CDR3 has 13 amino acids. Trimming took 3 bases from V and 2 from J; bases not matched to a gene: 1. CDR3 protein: CASSFGTAYEQYF. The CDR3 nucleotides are TGTGCCAGCAGTTTTGGGACAGCCTACGAGCAGTACTTC.

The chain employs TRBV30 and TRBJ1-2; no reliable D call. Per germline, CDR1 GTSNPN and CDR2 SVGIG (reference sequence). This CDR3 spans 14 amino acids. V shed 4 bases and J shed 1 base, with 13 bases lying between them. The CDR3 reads CAWKPMANNYGYTF. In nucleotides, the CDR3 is TGTGCCTGGAAGCCGATGGCAAATAACTATGGCTACACCTTC. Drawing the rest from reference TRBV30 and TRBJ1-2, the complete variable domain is SQTIHQWPATLVQPVGSPLSLECTVEGTSNPNLYWYRQAAGRGLQLLFYSVGIGQISSEVPQNLSASRPQDRQFILSSKKLLLSDSGFYLCAWKPMANNYGYTFGSGTRLTVV.

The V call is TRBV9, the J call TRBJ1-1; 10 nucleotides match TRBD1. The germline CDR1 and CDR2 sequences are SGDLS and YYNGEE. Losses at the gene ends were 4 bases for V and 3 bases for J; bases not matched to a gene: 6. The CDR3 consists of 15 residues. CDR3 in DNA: TGTGCCAGCAGCTCGGACAGGGGGTCGGACACTGAAGCTTTCTTT. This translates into CASSSDRGSDTEAFF.

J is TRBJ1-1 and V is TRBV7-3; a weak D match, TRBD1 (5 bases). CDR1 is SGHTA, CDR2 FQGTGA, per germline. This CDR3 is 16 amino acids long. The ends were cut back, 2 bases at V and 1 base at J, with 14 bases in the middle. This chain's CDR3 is CASSLQLGRGNTEAFF. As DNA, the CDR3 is TGTGCCAGCAGCTTACAACTGGGAAGGGGGAACACTGAAGCTTTCTTT.

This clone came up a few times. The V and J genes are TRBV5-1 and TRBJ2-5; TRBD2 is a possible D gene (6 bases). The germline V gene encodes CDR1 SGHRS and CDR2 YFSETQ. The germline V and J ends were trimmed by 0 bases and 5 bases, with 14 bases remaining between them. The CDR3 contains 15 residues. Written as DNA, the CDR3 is TGCGCCAGCAGCTTGGTCCCGACTAGGTCCGAGACCCAGTACTTC. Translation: CASSLVPTRSETQYF.

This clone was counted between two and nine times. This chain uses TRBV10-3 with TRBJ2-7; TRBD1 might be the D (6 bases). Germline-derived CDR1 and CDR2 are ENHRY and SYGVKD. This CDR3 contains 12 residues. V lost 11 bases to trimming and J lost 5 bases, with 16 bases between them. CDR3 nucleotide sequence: TGTGCCGTCGCCTCAGGGGTCGACGAGCAGTACTTC. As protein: CAVASGVDEQYF.

Here the CDR3 DNA reads TGCAGCGCAAAAGGTCCTACTAACACTGAAGCTTTCTTT. Translating gives CSAKGPTNTEAFF. The rearrangement uses TRBV29-1 and TRBJ1-1; D is ambiguous. Trimming pared 7 bases from V and 2 bases from J, leaving 14 bases between. The germline gives CDR1 SQVTM, CDR2 ANQGSEA. The CDR3 is 13 amino acids.

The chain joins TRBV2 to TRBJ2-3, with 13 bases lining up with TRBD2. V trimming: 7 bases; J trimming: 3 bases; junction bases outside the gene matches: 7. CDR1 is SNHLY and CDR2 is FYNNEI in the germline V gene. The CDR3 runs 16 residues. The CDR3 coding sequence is TGTGCCAGCAAGCCCGGACTAGCGGGGGTTACAGATACGCAGTATTTT. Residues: CASKPGLAGVTDTQYF.

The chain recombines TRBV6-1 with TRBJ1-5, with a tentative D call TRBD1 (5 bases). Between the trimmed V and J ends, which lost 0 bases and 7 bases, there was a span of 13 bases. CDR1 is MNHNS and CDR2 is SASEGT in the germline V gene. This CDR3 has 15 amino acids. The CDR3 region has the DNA TGTGCCAGCAGTGAAGCGGGGGGATCCCGGCAGCCCCAGCATTTT. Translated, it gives CASSEAGGSRQPQHF.

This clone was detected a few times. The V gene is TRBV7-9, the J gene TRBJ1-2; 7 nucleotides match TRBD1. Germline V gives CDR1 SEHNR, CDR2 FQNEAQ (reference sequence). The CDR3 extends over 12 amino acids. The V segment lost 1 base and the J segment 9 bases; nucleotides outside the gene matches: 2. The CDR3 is CASSLGDSRYTF. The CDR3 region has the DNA TGTGCCAGCAGCTTAGGGGACAGCCGCTACACCTTC.